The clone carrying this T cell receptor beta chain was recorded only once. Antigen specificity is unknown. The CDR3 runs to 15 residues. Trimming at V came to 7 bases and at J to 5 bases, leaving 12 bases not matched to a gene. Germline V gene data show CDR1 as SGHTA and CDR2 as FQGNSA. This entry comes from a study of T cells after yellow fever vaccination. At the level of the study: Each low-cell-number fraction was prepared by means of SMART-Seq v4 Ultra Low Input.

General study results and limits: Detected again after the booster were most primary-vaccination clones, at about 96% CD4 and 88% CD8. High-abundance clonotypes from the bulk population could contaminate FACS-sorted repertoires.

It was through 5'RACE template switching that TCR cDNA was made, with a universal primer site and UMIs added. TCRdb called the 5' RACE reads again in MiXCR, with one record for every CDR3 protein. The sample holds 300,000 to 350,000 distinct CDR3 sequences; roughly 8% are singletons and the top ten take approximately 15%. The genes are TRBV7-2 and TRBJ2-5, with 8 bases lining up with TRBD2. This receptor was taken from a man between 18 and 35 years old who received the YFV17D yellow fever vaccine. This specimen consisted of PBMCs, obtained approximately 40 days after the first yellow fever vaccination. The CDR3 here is CASNNNGGAGETQYF. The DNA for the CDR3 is TGTGCCAGCAACAACAACGGGGGGGCCGGGGAGACCCAGTACTTC.